This T cell receptor (beta chain) was recorded in a study of T-cell reconstitution after alpha-beta-depleted transplantation in children. The V gene's germline CDR1 is KGHDR and CDR2 SFDVKD. The CDR3 loop spans 17 amino acids. J gave up 0 bases and V 1 base, and 4 bases lay outside the gene matches. The study, taken as a whole, reports: The origin of high day-60 TCRbeta diversity in some patients lay in surviving recipient T cells and thymic progenitors. Alpha-beta T cells present about two months after transplant were reported to originate from several hundred expanded graft clones. A year had passed since transplant, and T-cell counts and diversity by then came mostly from newly produced T cells.

Notes on this clonotype: The antigen remains undetermined.

Unique molecular identifiers were incorporated into the prepared TCRbeta library. One entry per CDR3 protein, called by TCRdb with MiXCR from the PCR reads. The sample has hundreds of thousands of distinct CDR3 sequences; 15% to 20% are singletons. Sequences were derived from PBMCs, mostly from graft donor cells, sampled 360 days after TCRalphabeta/CD19-depleted stem cell transplant. The TCR sequence derives from a male patient aged 2 to 9 who had a stem cell transplant for acute lymphoblastic leukemia, so the T cells may come from the graft donor. The chain couples TRBV24-1 to TRBJ1-5; 8 positions match TRBD1. The CDR3 sequence: CATSDFPGQGSNQPQHF. As DNA, the CDR3 is TGTGCCACCAGTGATTTCCCTGGACAGGGTAGCAATCAGCCCCAGCATTTT.